The T cell receptor beta chain under discussion was sequenced for a study of T cell changes during pregnancy in multiple sclerosis. The CDR3 is made up of 16 amino acids. Germline assignment: CDR1 MGHDK and CDR2 SYGVNS. V was clipped by 3 bases and J by 0 bases, with 14 bases between them. Using immunoSEQ multiplex PCR, the repertoire was profiled, and TCRdb retains in-frame clones only, with some absent. The profile covers around 70,000 clones, with less than 95% appearing a single time and around 0.6% taken by the ten largest. Sample: peripheral blood, taken in the third trimester of pregnancy. The TCR sequence derives from a female donor with multiple sclerosis, enrolled in a pregnancy study. The rearrangement uses TRBV25-1 and TRBJ1-2; TRBD1 is a possible D gene (6 bases). CDR3 nucleotide sequence: TGTGCCAGCAGTGATGGCCGACAGGTCCCTAACTATGGCTACACCTTC. It codes for CASSDGRQVPNYGYTF.